Listed below are T cell receptor beta chains from one sample, sequenced in a study of tumor T cells in aggressive B-cell lymphoma. TCRdb's copy holds only in-frame clones and misses some; the assay was immunoSEQ multiplex PCR. The sample records about 520 clones, about nine tenths being singletons. Sequencing used tumor tissue. The receptors were gathered from an adult with diffuse large B cell lymphoma. Both conserved end residues are part of each CDR3. Size is omitted from some rows. Given values are once, few, many or a class for expanded clones.

TRBV7-3 NA CASSPGQNYGYTF
TRBV7-8 NA CASSLASGTNTGELFF
TRBV6-5 NA CASSRNTGLGTEAFF
TRBV27 NA CASSPTSGRYYEQYF
TRBV29-1 NA CSVIGTSGILSSYNEQFF
TRBV19 NA CASSMGHSGNTIYF
TRBV7-2 NA CASSSRGYGYTF
TRBV2 once CASRLMADSGPQHF
TRBV4-1 NA CASSQEAGYYYGYTF
TRBV18 NA CASSDRTDTQYF
TRBV11-2 NA CASSLDKRSASNQETQYF
TRBV7-2 NA CASSLRGPSVSPLHF
TRBV19 NA CASSMGLNSYNEQFF
TRBV4-2 NA CASSKTGVNYGYTF
TRBV28 NA CASSQRTSGSVTQYF
TRBV4-2 NA CASSLTFSGNTIYF
TRBV5-1 once CASAFSVPNEKLFF
TRBV2 NA CASREPQRNQPQHF
TRBV4-2 NA CASSPQANTEAFF